This TCR beta chain is from a study of blood T cell repertoires in COVID-19. Trimming pared 3 bases from V and 5 bases from J, leaving 14 bases between. The CDR3 extends over 14 amino acids. Germline assignment: CDR1 SGHRS and CDR2 YFSETQ. The assay was immunoSEQ multiplex PCR, and TCRdb's table has in-frame clones only and misses some. The sample carries 250,000 or so clones, about 86% recorded once. Sequences were obtained from PBMCs or T cells enriched from blood (not recorded which). This receptor was identified in a middle-aged man who had recovered from COVID-19. The V call is TRBV5-1, the J call TRBJ1-2; D might be TRBD1 (6 bases). The CDR3 nucleotides are TGCGCCAGCAGCTCAGGGGTCCATCTATATGGCTACACCTTC. It yields the protein CASSSGVHLYGYTF. The full variable domain, completed using reference TRBV5-1 and TRBJ1-2, is KAGVTQTPRYLIKTRGQQVTLSCSPISGHRSVSWYQQTPGQGLQFLFEYFSETQRNKGNFPGRFSGRQFSNSRSEMNVSTLELGDSALYLCASSSGVHLYGYTFGSGTRLTVV.